This T cell receptor (beta chain) was sequenced during a study of blood T cell repertoires in COVID-19. Across the study: The United States, Italy and Spain were the sources of the acute and convalescent COVID-19 samples. T cells, B-cell-depleted T cells, or PBMCs supplied cDNA or gDNA.

From germline, CDR1 is ENHRY and CDR2 SYGVKD. The CDR3 totals 13 residues. The V and J ends lost 10 bases and 3 bases respectively, with 13 bases between them. Original data processing: Reference gene primer amplification gave nucleated cell count estimates. TCRdb's copy holds only in-frame clones and misses some; the assay was immunoSEQ multiplex PCR. That table gives V, J and clone size, and the DNA gave D and trimming. Of around 200,000 clones in the sample, around 91% were seen once. The specimen was peripheral blood. The chain uses TRBV10-3 and TRBJ2-1, with D possibly matching TRBD2 (5 bases). The receptor was isolated from a man aged 45-65 years with acute or convalescent COVID-19. The CDR3 nucleotides read TGTGCCACGCAACGGGGAGACTACAATGAGCAGTTCTTC. This codes for CATQRGDYNEQFF.